One and the same sample provided the 28 T cell receptor beta chains below, sequenced in a study of long-term antiretroviral therapy in people with HIV. The assay, immunoSEQ v3.0, was run at survey level. Clones were read by immunoSEQ multiplex PCR, and TCRdb kept only the in-frame ones, dropping some. Of 14,000 or so clones listed, around 85% are singletons. The sample was unsorted PBMCs, taken just before starting antiretroviral therapy. Every receptor here comes from a man in his forties with HIV.

CDR3 DNA: TGTGCCTGGAGTGTACTGGGCACACCAGATGCAACTAATGAAAAACTGTTTTTT. Translated, it gives CAWSVLGTPDATNEKLFF. The rearrangement links TRBV30 to TRBJ1-4; D not certain. Trimming removed 0 bases at V and 0 bases at J, with 17 bases between. This CDR3 spans 18 amino acids. Germline-derived CDR1 and CDR2 are GTSNPN and SVGIG (reference sequence).

The chain recombines TRBV28 with TRBJ1-2; the D gene is possibly TRBD1 (5 bases). This CDR3 has 12 amino acids. V was shortened by 6 bases and J by 7 bases, with 12 bases between the two germline ends. Germline CDR1 MDHEN, CDR2 SYDVKM. CDR3 nucleotides: TGTGCCAGCAGCCCCCCGGGGGGTGGCTACACCTTC. Its protein is CASSPPGGGYTF.

This rearrangement joins TRBV21-1 to TRBJ1-5; the tabulated D call, TRBD1, remains unverified against the DNA. TRBV21-1 is termed a pseudogene. The CDR3 has 15 residues. The CDR3 sequence is CASSATGTENQPQHF. DNA for the CDR3: TGTGCCAGCAGCGCCACCGGGACAGAGAATCAGCCCCAGCATTTT.

The J gene is TRBJ1-3, the V gene TRBV6-1; D is unclear. CDR1 is MNHNS and CDR2 is SASEGT in the germline V gene. CDR3 length: 14 amino acids. Trimming cost V 8 bases and J 2 bases, with 13 bases left between them. The CDR3 DNA reads TGTGCCAGCGGGCCCGAGGAAACTGGAAACACCATATATTTT. This gives the protein CASGPEETGNTIYF.

J is TRBJ1-5 and V is TRBV27, with D unclear. This CDR3 has 16 residues. Germline CDR1 reads MNHEY; CDR2 reads SMNVEV (reference sequence). V was trimmed by 0 bases and J by 3 bases, leaving 12 bases between them. CDR3 sequence (DNA): TGTGCCAGCAGTTTATCGTTTAGGGCTTCCAATCAGCCCCAGCATTTT. It is translated as CASSLSFRASNQPQHF.

The gene calls are TRBV12-5 and TRBJ1-5; TRBD1 matches 7 bases. Losses at the gene ends were 1 base for V and 5 bases for J; bases not matched to a gene: 8. The length of the CDR3 is 16 residues. Germline assignment: CDR1 LGHNT and CDR2 FRNRAP. CDR3 coding DNA: TGTGCTAGTGGTTTGGGTGGAGCCAGGGGGGATCAGCCCCAGCATTTT. Its translation: CASGLGGARGDQPQHF.

This sequence joins TRBV29-1 and TRBJ1-5, with 7 bases fitting TRBD1. The CDR3 sequence is 13 residues long. V shed 6 bases, J shed 5 bases, and the junction held 7 bases outside the gene matches. Germline CDR1 and CDR2: SQVTM and ANQGSEA. CDR3: CSVGQDYDQPQHF. CDR3 nucleotides: TGCAGCGTCGGACAGGACTACGATCAGCCCCAGCATTTT.

V usage is TRBV7-9 and J usage is TRBJ2-3; TRBD2 matches at 8 bases. The CDR3 consists of 17 residues. J gave up 2 bases and V 5 bases, and 12 bases lay outside the gene matches. Germline values: CDR1 SEHNR, CDR2 FQNEAQ (reference sequence). CDR3: CASSPGGDSYYTDTQYF. The CDR3 DNA sequence: TGTGCCAGCAGCCCGGGAGGGGACTCATACTACACAGATACGCAGTATTTT.

The gene calls are TRBV18 and TRBJ2-7, with D tentatively TRBD2 (5 bases). This CDR3 is 14 amino acids long. The V end lost 3 bases, the J end lost 2 bases, and 11 bases lay between the germline ends. Looked up from germline, CDR1 is KGHSH and CDR2 is LQKENI. The CDR3 sequence: CASSPGDTTYEQYF. The CDR3 DNA reads TGTGCCAGCTCACCGGGAGACACCACCTACGAGCAGTACTTC. Full variable domain (rest looked up from reference TRBV18 and TRBJ2-7): NAGVMQNPRHLVRRRGQEARLRCSPMKGHSHVYWYRQLPEEGLKFMVYLQKENIIDESGMPKERFSAEFPKEGPSILRIQQVVRGDSAAYFCASSPGDTTYEQYFGPGTRLTVT.

The chain has TRBV6-1 and TRBJ2-7; TRBD2 matches at 7 bases. The CDR3 extends over 14 amino acids. The germline V gene encodes CDR1 MNHNS and CDR2 SASEGT. Trimming cost V 4 bases and J 2 bases; bases outside gene matches: 5. CDR3 sequence: CASSVSSGAYEQYF. The CDR3 DNA reads TGTGCCAGCAGTGTCTCTAGCGGCGCCTACGAGCAGTACTTC.

This sequence joins TRBV19 and TRBJ1-5; 8 bases fit TRBD1. The CDR3 is 16 residues long. Germline loops: CDR1 LNHDA, CDR2 SQIVND (reference sequence). J gave up 0 bases and V 5 bases, and 6 bases lay outside the gene matches. CDR3 sequence reads: CASSARTGFSNQPQHF. The CDR3 region has the DNA TGTGCCAGTAGTGCCCGGACAGGGTTTAGCAATCAGCCCCAGCATTTT.

V gene TRBV18 combines with J gene TRBJ2-3; TRBD1 agrees at 11 bases. After removal of 3 bases from V and 4 bases from J, the junction contained 3 bases not matched to a gene. This CDR3 is 15 amino acids long. Germline-derived CDR1 and CDR2 are KGHSH and LQKENI. The CDR3 sequence: CASSPGQGGPDTQYF. The CDR3 nucleotides are TGTGCCAGCTCACCGGGACAGGGGGGGCCAGATACGCAGTATTTT.

This chain connects TRBV6-5 to TRBJ1-5; weak D call: TRBD1 (5 bases). Germline CDR1 reads MNHEY; CDR2 reads SVGAGI. Trimming cost V 0 bases and J 6 bases, with 9 bases left between them. The CDR3 length is 14 residues. DNA for the CDR3: TGTGCCAGCAGTTACTCGCCGGGGCTTCAGCCCCAGCATTTT. Translated: CASSYSPGLQPQHF.

The rearrangement uses TRBV2 and TRBJ2-7; D is undetermined. V lost 6 bases and J 5 bases, leaving 14 bases between the germline ends. CDR3 length: 13 amino acids. The V gene's germline CDR1 is SNHLY and CDR2 FYNNEI. The CDR3 DNA reads TGTGCCAGCAGGAGGCCCTTAAGAGACGAGCAGTACTTC. Encoded protein: CASRRPLRDEQYF.

This clone was seen more than once but under ten times. The chain joins TRBV4-1 to TRBJ1-5; D ambiguous. This CDR3 region has 17 residues. The germline gives CDR1 MGHRA, CDR2 YSYEKL. Trimming shortened V by 0 bases and J by 0 bases, and 12 bases separated the two germline ends. The CDR3 is CASSQDIRKYSNQPQHF. CDR3 bases: TGCGCCAGCAGCCAAGATATAAGGAAATATAGCAATCAGCCCCAGCATTTT.

The rearrangement joins TRBV11-2 to TRBJ2-1; 10 nucleotides line up with TRBD1. CDR3 length: 15 residues. Germline values: CDR1 SGHAT, CDR2 FQNNGV. J lost 5 bases, V lost 5 bases, and 6 bases had no gene match. The DNA of the CDR3 is TGTGCCAGCAGCCAGGGACAGGGGCCCCACAATGAGCAGTTCTTC. It yields the protein CASSQGQGPHNEQFF.

The V gene is TRBV5-1, the J gene TRBJ1-2; D is possibly TRBD1 (6 bases). Trimming cost V 4 bases and J 5 bases, with 21 bases left between them. The CDR3 is 16 amino acids. Germline V gives CDR1 SGHRS, CDR2 YFSETQ. The CDR3 nucleotides read TGCGCCAGCAGCGCGGACCCCCAGAGGGGGTCGTATGGCTACACCTTC. It specifies CASSADPQRGSYGYTF.

This clone appeared a single time. This chain joins TRBV30 and TRBJ2-2; 8 bases line up with TRBD2. Germline loops: CDR1 GTSNPN, CDR2 SVGIG (reference sequence). The CDR3 is made up of 21 amino acids. V lost 0 bases to trimming and J lost 5 bases; unmatched junction nucleotides: 23. The CDR3 reads CAWSVQALRAGDGLGTGELFF. The CDR3 DNA follows: TGTGCCTGGAGTGTACAAGCCCTAAGAGCGGGAGACGGCCTCGGGACCGGGGAGCTGTTTTTT.

The rearrangement links TRBV20-1 to TRBJ1-1, with D possibly matching TRBD1 (5 bases). This CDR3 has 11 residues. Germline V gene lookup returns CDR1 DFQATT and CDR2 SNEGSKA (reference sequence). The V gene lost 3 bases and the J gene lost 5 bases, with 7 bases spanning the gap. CDR3 protein: CSARQGTEAFF. The CDR3 nucleotides are TGCAGTGCTAGGCAGGGTACTGAAGCTTTCTTT.

The rearrangement links TRBV5-1 to TRBJ1-1; D remains ambiguous. CDR1 is SGHRS, CDR2 YFSETQ, per germline. V lost 1 base and J 0 bases, leaving 7 bases between the germline ends. The CDR3 length is 14 residues. CDR3 DNA: TGCGCCAGCAGCTTGCGGCAGCTGAACACTGAAGCTTTCTTT. It codes for CASSLRQLNTEAFF.

The chain couples TRBV4-2 to TRBJ2-1, with TRBD2 identical over 7 bases. The V segment lost 0 bases and the J segment 1 base; nucleotides outside the gene matches: 3. Per the germline V gene, CDR1 is LGHNA and CDR2 is YNFKEQ. CDR3 length: 16 amino acids. The chain's CDR3 is CASSQDPRESYNEQFF. CDR3 sequence (DNA): TGTGCCAGCAGCCAAGATCCGCGGGAGTCCTACAATGAGCAGTTCTTC.

The V gene is TRBV9, the J gene TRBJ1-2, with D uncertain. V dropped 0 bases and J dropped 7 bases, with 16 bases sitting between them. The CDR3 is made up of 15 amino acids. Per the germline V gene, CDR1 is SGDLS and CDR2 is YYNGEE. CDR3 amino acids: CASSVVDGRRVGYTF. The CDR3 DNA reads TGTGCCAGCAGCGTAGTGGATGGGAGAAGGGTTGGCTACACCTTC.

The V call is TRBV19, the J call TRBJ1-5; D is undetermined. Germline values: CDR1 LNHDA, CDR2 SQIVND (reference sequence). Trimming took 1 base from V and 6 from J, leaving 10 bases between them. The CDR3 spans 14 residues. The CDR3 spells CASSIAVEGQPQHF. In DNA form, the CDR3 reads TGTGCCAGTAGTATAGCTGTGGAGGGTCAGCCCCAGCATTTT.

This clone is classed as hyperexpanded. The V call is TRBV11-2, the J call TRBJ2-2; weak D call: TRBD1 (6 bases). The CDR3 loop spans 15 amino acids. Germline CDR1 is SGHAT and CDR2 is FQNNGV. With 4 bases removed from V and 0 bases from J, the gap between germline ends came to 9 bases. The CDR3 loop reads CASSSDRTNTGELFF. As DNA, the CDR3 is TGTGCCAGCAGCTCGGACAGAACGAACACCGGGGAGCTGTTTTTT.

The chain links TRBV2 to TRBJ1-3, with D unresolved. There are 15 residues in the CDR3. Germline V gives CDR1 SNHLY, CDR2 FYNNEI. Trimming cost V 4 bases and J 4 bases, with 14 bases left between them. The CDR3: CASSVGQSSGNTIYF. CDR3 DNA: TGTGCCAGCAGTGTCGGCCAGTCATCAGGAAACACCATATATTTT. Based on the CDR3 plus reference TRBV2 and TRBJ1-3, the full variable domain is EPEVTQTPSHQVTQMGQEVILRCVPISNHLYFYWYRQILGQKVEFLVSFYNNEISEKSEIFDDQFSVERPDGSNFTLKIRSTKLEDSAMYFCASSVGQSSGNTIYFGEGSWLTVV.

The V gene is TRBV18, the J gene TRBJ2-5; 8 positions match TRBD1. J gave up 5 bases and V 1 base, and 6 bases lay outside the gene matches. This CDR3 region has 15 residues. The germline gives CDR1 KGHSH, CDR2 LQKENI. In DNA form, the CDR3 reads TGTGCCAGCTCACCACTACAGGGGGAAGCGGAGACCCAGTACTTC. Protein: CASSPLQGEAETQYF.

The rearrangement joins TRBV6-5 to TRBJ2-5; D uncertain. The V end lost 0 bases, the J end lost 4 bases, and 9 bases lay between the germline ends. This CDR3 region has 14 residues. CDR1 and CDR2 (germline): MNHEY, SVGAGI. The CDR3 nucleotides read TGTGCCAGCAGTTACTCGGGCAGTTCAGAGACCCAGTACTTC. Translating it yields CASSYSGSSETQYF.

J is TRBJ1-2 and V is TRBV19; D is uncertain. Deletions cut 3 bases from V and 0 bases from J, with 8 bases between. Germline values: CDR1 LNHDA, CDR2 SQIVND (reference sequence). This CDR3 contains 14 residues. The CDR3 protein is CASSIGSTNYGYTF. CDR3 DNA sequence: TGTGCCAGTAGTATCGGCAGCACTAACTATGGCTACACCTTC. The full variable domain, its missing parts supplied by reference TRBV19 and TRBJ1-2, is DGGITQSPKYLFRKEGQNVTLSCEQNLNHDAMYWYRQDPGQGLRLIYYSQIVNDFQKGDIAEGYSVSREKKESFPLTVTSAQKNPTAFYLCASSIGSTNYGYTFGSGTRLTVV.